This T cell receptor beta chain was observed in a study of blood T cell repertoires in COVID-19. Participants came from about 24 US areas, aged about 18 to 89 years. Two consecutive negative NP/OP PCR tests, clearance, or resolved symptoms defined Cohort 3 recovery. Per the original methods: Amplification of reference gene primers was used by the study to estimate nucleated cell counts. Generated by immunoSEQ multiplex PCR, the TCRdb table keeps only in-frame clones and is missing some. V, J and clone size are those of that table, while D and trimming were read from the DNA. The profile covers 200,000 to 250,000 clones, with roughly four fifths appearing a single time and 1.8% taken by the ten largest. The CDR3 consists of 12 residues. With 1 base removed from V and 9 bases from J, the gap between germline ends came to 7 bases. The germline V gene has CDR1 LGHDT and CDR2 YNNKEL (reference sequence).

This TCR came from a man aged 55-75 years who had recovered from COVID-19. The chain joins TRBV3-1 (or the pseudogene TRBV3-2) to TRBJ2-1, with a weak D call TRBD2 (6 bases). Sequenced material: PBMCs or T cells enriched from blood (not recorded which). CDR3 nucleotide sequence: TGTGCCAGCAGCCAAGTTAGCGGTGAGCAGTTCTTC. This sequence encodes CASSQVSGEQFF.